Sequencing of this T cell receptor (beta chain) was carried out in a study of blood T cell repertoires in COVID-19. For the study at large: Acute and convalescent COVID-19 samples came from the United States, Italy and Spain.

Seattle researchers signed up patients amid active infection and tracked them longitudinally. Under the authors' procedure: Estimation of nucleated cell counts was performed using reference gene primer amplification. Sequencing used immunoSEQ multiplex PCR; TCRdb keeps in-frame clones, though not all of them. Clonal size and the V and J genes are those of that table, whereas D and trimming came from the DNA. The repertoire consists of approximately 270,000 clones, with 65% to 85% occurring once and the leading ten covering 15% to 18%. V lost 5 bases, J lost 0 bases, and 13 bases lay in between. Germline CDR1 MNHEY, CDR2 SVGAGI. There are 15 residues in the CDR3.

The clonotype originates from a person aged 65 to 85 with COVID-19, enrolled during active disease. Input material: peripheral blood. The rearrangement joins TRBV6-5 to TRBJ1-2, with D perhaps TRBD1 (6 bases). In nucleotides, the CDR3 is TGTGCCAGCAGTACCCGCCAGGGGACTAACTATGGCTACACCTTC. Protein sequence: CASSTRQGTNYGYTF.